This T cell receptor (beta chain) is drawn from a study of T cell repertoires in cytomegalovirus infection. Study in general: In public TCR beta signatures, there were indications of both CMV infection and matching HLA type.

The study, taken as a whole, reports: Within the response measured ex vivo, HLA-C-restricted CMV-specific TCR beta clonotypes were dominant.

The germline CDR1 and CDR2 sequences are SGHTA and FQGNSA. Trimming left V 1 base short and J 5 bases short, with 12 bases between. This CDR3 has 14 amino acids. Each CDR3 protein gets one entry after TCRdb re-called the reads with MiXCR. Counted here are tens of thousands of distinct CDR3 sequences, 3% to 4.5% occurring once; the ten biggest clones make up around 22%. This clonotype was counted at least ten times. Its target is unknown. The TCR comes from a human donor in good health (CMV status not recorded). Some clones in this sample may be carry-over from other donors' samples. The chain carries TRBV7-2 and TRBJ2-7; D tentatively fits TRBD1 or TRBD2 (6 bases each). The specimen was PBMCs. The CDR3 DNA follows: TGTGCCAGCAGCTTAGTGGAGGGGGGCAACGAGCAGTACTTC. This translates into CASSLVEGGNEQYF.